This paragraph covers one TCR beta chain sequence. This CDR3 comprises 15 residues. Germline CDR1 SGHDT, CDR2 YYEEEE. The germline V and J ends were trimmed by 4 bases and 4 bases, with 17 bases remaining between them. TCRdb reprocessed the 5' RACE reads with MiXCR, giving one entry per CDR3 protein. The table includes fewer than 200,000 distinct CDR3 sequences, less than 20% detected once. The data were obtained in a study of T-cell memory formation after mild COVID-19. V is TRBV5-6 and J is TRBJ1-1, with a weak D call TRBD1 (6 bases). The TCR sequence derives from a man younger than 35 who had mild COVID-19 (a few samples of this study predate the infection). Cell type and time point are not known. The specimen was PBMCs or a T cell subset sorted from them (not recorded which). The CDR3 region is CASSVPGDASTEAFF. Here the CDR3 DNA reads TGTGCCAGCAGCGTTCCAGGGGATGCGAGCACTGAAGCTTTCTTT.